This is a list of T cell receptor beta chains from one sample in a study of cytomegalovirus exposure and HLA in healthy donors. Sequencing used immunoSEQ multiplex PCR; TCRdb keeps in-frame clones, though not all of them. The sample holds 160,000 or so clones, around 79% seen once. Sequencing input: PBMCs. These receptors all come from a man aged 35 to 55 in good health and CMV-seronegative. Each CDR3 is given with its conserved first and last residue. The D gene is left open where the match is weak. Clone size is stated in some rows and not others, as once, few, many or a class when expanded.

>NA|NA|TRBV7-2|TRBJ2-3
TGTGCCAGCAGGGGTACTAGAACCGCAACAGATACGCAGTATTTT
CASRGTRTATDTQYF
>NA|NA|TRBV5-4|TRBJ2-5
TGTGCCAGCAGCAACGGACAGAACGCCCAAGAGACCCAGTACTTC
CASSNGQNAQETQYF
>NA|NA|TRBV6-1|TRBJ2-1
TGTGCCAGCCTCGACAGCCTCACCTACAATGAGCAGTTCTTC
CASLDSLTYNEQFF
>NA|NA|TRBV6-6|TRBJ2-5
TGTGCCAGCAGCATCAGTGTCGCGGGGGAGACCCAGTACTTC
CASSISVAGETQYF
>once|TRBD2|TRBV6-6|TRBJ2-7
TGTGCCAGCAGTTACGGACTAGCGGGTTACGAGCAGTACTTC
CASSYGLAGYEQYF
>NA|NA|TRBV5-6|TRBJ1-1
TGTGCCAGCAGCTTTGAAGCGGGTCGCACTGAAGCTTTCTTT
CASSFEAGRTEAFF
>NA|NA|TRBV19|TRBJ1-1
TGTGCCAGTAGTATCCCCTTAACGGGGGGGCGAGGTACGAACACTGAAGCTTTCTTT
CASSIPLTGGRGTNTEAFF
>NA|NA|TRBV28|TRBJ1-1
TGTGCCAGCAGTTTAAGCCGAAGTGAAGCTTTCTTT
CASSLSRSEAFF
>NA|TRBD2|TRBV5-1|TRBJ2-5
TGCGCCAGCAGCCAAGGACTAGCGGGAGTGGATGAGACCCAGTACTTC
CASSQGLAGVDETQYF
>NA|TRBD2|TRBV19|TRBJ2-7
TGTGCCACCCACCCGACTAGCGGGAGGGCAAAGTCCTACGAGCAGTACTTC
CATHPTSGRAKSYEQYF
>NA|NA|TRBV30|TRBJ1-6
TGTGCCTGGAGTGTAGATAGGAGCTCCTATAATTCACCCCTCCACTTT
CAWSVDRSSYNSPLHF
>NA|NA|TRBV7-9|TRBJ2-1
TGTTCCAGCAGCTTAAGGACTACCAGGGTGGATGAGCAGTTCTTC
CSSSLRTTRVDEQFF
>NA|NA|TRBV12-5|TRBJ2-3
TGTGCTAGTGGTTCACCTCGGATAGCAGCAGATACGCAGTATTTT
CASGSPRIAADTQYF
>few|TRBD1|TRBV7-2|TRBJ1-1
TGTGCCAGCAGCTTAAACCCGGGACAGGAAGCTTTCTTT
CASSLNPGQEAFF
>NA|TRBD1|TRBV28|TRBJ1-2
TGTGCCAGCTTTTCGGGCAGGGGGGGCTACACCTTC
CASFSGRGGYTF
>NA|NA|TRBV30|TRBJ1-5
TGTGCCTGGGAGGGGGAGGGCCAGCCCCAGCATTTT
CAWEGEGQPQHF
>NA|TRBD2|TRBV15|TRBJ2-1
TGTGCCACCAGTGCTAGCGGGAAGACAAATGAGCAGTTCTTC
CATSASGKTNEQFF
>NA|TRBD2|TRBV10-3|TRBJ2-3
TGTGCCATCAGTGATGACCTAGCGGGCTCAGATACGCAGTATTTT
CAISDDLAGSDTQYF
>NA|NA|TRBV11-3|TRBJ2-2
TGTGCCAGCAGCGAAAGACTAGCGAACACCGGGGAGCTGTTTTTT
CASSERLANTGELFF
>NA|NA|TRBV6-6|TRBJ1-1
TGTGCCAGCAGTTACAGAGGGAACACTGAAGCTTTCTTT
CASSYRGNTEAFF
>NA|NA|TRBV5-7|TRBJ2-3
TGTGCCAGCAGCTGTCCCTTAGCGGTGAACACAGATACGCAGTATTTT
CASSCPLAVNTDTQYF
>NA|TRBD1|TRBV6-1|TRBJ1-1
TGTGCCAGCACTATGACAGGGAGGAATACTGAAGCTTTCTTT
CASTMTGRNTEAFF
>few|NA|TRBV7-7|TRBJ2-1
TGTGCTAGCAGCTTAATCAGGTCCCCCTACAATGAGCAGTTCTTC
CASSLIRSPYNEQFF
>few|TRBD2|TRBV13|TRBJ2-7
TGTGCCAGCAGCCTCAGAGGCCTAGCGGGAACCCACGAGCAGTACTTC
CASSLRGLAGTHEQYF
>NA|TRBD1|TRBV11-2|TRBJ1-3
TGTGCCAGCAGCCTCGGACAGGGAATGGGAAACACCATATATTTT
CASSLGQGMGNTIYF
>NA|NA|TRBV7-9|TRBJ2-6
TGTGCCAGCAGCAGTGTTAGACAGGATACGTCTGGGGCCAACGTCCTGACTTTC
CASSSVRQDTSGANVLTF
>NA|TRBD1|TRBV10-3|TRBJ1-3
TGTGCCATCAGACGGCAGGGGGAATCTGGAAACACCATATATTTT
CAIRRQGESGNTIYF